Listed below are T cell receptor beta chains from one sample, sequenced in a study of CXCR3-negative and CXCR3-positive naive CD8 T cells. TCRdb re-called the 5' RACE reads and shows each CDR3 protein once, DNA omitted. The sample has fewer than 140,000 distinct CDR3 sequences. Sequenced: naive CXCR3+ CD8+ T cells from blood. These receptors were taken from a human donor in good health. Some clones in this sample may be carry-over from other donors' samples. Both conserved end residues are part of each CDR3.

TRBV20-1	TRBJ1-1	13	CSARTGVFPEAFF
TRBV6-1	TRBJ1-6	14	CASSPGTPSSPLHF
TRBV4-1	TRBJ2-7	16	CASSQVVQGLTYEQYF
TRBV7-3	TRBJ2-2	14	CASSLGFDTGELFF
TRBV5-6	TRBJ2-1	16	CASSLSTADRYNEQFF
TRBV6-5	TRBJ1-3	14	CASSYEFPGNTIYF
TRBV7-2	TRBJ1-5	16	CASSTGQGSFWQPQHF
TRBV12-3/TRBV12-4	TRBJ1-1	14	CASSLGIRGTEAFF
TRBV6-2/TRBV6-3	TRBJ2-3	13	CATSLAGADTQYF
TRBV6-5	TRBJ2-5	15	CASSNTGGPRETQYF
TRBV12-3/TRBV12-4	TRBJ2-6	13	CAITSGGANVLTF
TRBV14	TRBJ2-7	16	CAGSQTGTSADYEQYF
TRBV12-3/TRBV12-4	TRBJ2-1	15	CASSHGQHFNNEQFF
TRBV6-2/TRBV6-3	TRBJ2-3	18	CASSTPWASGALRDTQYF
TRBV9	TRBJ2-7	14	CASSVGGHSYEQYF
TRBV12-3/TRBV12-4	TRBJ2-4	14	CASSLAGVENIQYF
TRBV5-4	TRBJ2-7	14	CASSLFRGSYEQYF
TRBV7-9	TRBJ2-7	14	CASSLASEVYEQYF
TRBV4-3	TRBJ2-7	14	CASSLGIGSYEQYF
TRBV7-9	TRBJ1-4	14	CASSSGAVNEKLFF
TRBV6-6	TRBJ2-7	15	CASSSTDGITYEQYF
TRBV25-1	TRBJ1-2	13	CASSVGINYGYTF